The entry below describes one T cell receptor (beta chain). Germline values: CDR1 GTSNPN, CDR2 SVGIG (reference sequence). The CDR3 runs to 15 residues. V was pared by 2 bases and J by 1 base, with 4 bases of the junction left unmatched. RNA in amounts of roughly 0.5 to 1 ug was reverse transcribed with random hexamers. The method of amplification for TCR beta CDR3 was immunoSEQ multiplex PCR, covering 54 Vbeta and 13 Jbeta. TCRdb called the immunoSEQ multiplex PCR reads again in MiXCR, with one record for every CDR3 protein. The table lists tens of thousands of distinct CDR3 sequences, 96% of them singletons. CD8+ and CD4+ T cells from blood underwent TCR beta sequencing, which was carried out in a high-throughput format. Stable or active relapsing-remitting multiple sclerosis, untreated and meeting revised McDonald criteria, defined the controls. TEMRA cells were enriched by FACS, while CD8+ and CD4+ T cells were obtained through a negative isolation that was performed magnetically.

This sample is part of a study of CD8 T cells in Susac syndrome. The chain employs TRBV30 and TRBJ2-2; TRBD1 matches 7 bases. The material sequenced was CD4+ T cells from PBMCs. This receptor was taken from a human donor with multiple sclerosis. CDR3 DNA: TGTGCCTGGAGTCCAGACAGGGTGAACACCGGGGAGCTGTTTTTT. Translation: CAWSPDRVNTGELFF.